The T cell receptor beta chain under discussion was sequenced for a study of blood T cell repertoires in COVID-19 (dated by TCRdb to 2019 to 2021). Context from the whole study: Collaborator samples came from the United States, Italy and Spain and covered acute and convalescent phases of COVID-19. The dataset comprised deeply sampled blood TCRbeta repertoires from subjects exposed to, actively infected with, or recovered from COVID-19. The prospective study material was composed of cDNA or gDNA derived from T cells, B-cell-depleted T cells, or PBMCs. Samples came from the ongoing ImmuneRACE study (first 160 participants) plus 1,254 subjects from 6 global collaborators. Where available, HLA class I and class II types were taken from metadata supplied by the sample provider and were not determined by assay-based typing. The repertoires were released in a freely available public database intended as a resource for research on the immune response to SARS-CoV-2. Sample metadata almost always included a de-identified subject ID, COVID-19 status, age in years and sex. Study-wide conclusions, independent of this receptor: How much clinical and demographic metadata was included differed by source and by participant, and the metadata was provided uncurated.

Measured from the cysteine to the phenylalanine, the CDR3 is 13 residues long. CDR3 DNA is the only sequence kept; it has 39 bases, read in frame from the first base. Taken from the germline V gene, the CDR1 and CDR2 loops are MRHNA and SNTAGT. V gives up 5 bases and J gives up 4 bases, and the segment between their germline ends measures 10 bases. The collaborating institutions used their own protocols to collect whole blood in K2EDTA tubes. For TCRbeta analysis, collaborators shipped samples in one of three forms: frozen whole blood, isolated PBMCs, or DNA extracted from either of those sample types. Notes on this clone: Its antigen is unknown. Per-base qualities were not stored, and no clone one base away is much larger.

The immunoSEQ Assay, a bias-controlled multiplex PCR, was used to amplify TCRbeta CDR3 regions from genomic DNA. The authors processed their data as follows. Within the assay, amplification of reference gene primers was used to estimate how many nucleated cells each sample contained. Sequence reads were collapsed and filtered to measure the absolute abundance of every unique TCRbeta CDR3 rearrangement. For each sample, productive Simpson clonality was calculated by taking the square root of Simpson's diversity index across productive rearrangements. TCRdb re-hosts the immuneACCESS table, in-frame sequences only. Its copies lack some clones; in the studies checked, an unresolved V gene accounts for under half of them, and the cause for the rest is not known. The D gene and trimming were derived from the DNA, and the V and J assignments and clone size from that table. The sample includes about 490,000 clones, with around 85% observed a single time. The ten largest clones represent more than 3% of the sample.

The receptor chain draws on TRBV6-4 and TRBJ2-3; 5 matching bases give a weak D call of TRBD2. This TCR came from a human donor in a cohort sampled during active COVID-19. Specimen: peripheral blood. The DNA reads TGTGCCAGCAGTAGGGAGTCCGCAGATACGCAGTATTTT. Translated, it gives CASSRESADTQYF.